This TCR beta chain came from a study of T cell responses to AZD1222 COVID-19 vaccine. Broader study findings: Spike-specific TCRs gained breadth and depth after people received two AZD1222 doses.

About this clone: Its antigen is as yet unknown.

TCRdb's table, derived via immunoSEQ multiplex PCR, lists solely in-frame clones and lacks some. Among approximately 140,000 clones listed, about 93% were seen once. Trimming stripped 2 bases from V and 8 bases from J, with 19 bases between. CDR1 is MNHNY and CDR2 is SVGAGI in the germline V gene (reference sequence). The CDR3 has 16 amino acids. The specimen was peripheral blood, collected on day 0 of AZD1222 vaccination. The TCR originated in an adult in good health. The genes are TRBV6-6 and TRBJ2-4; D unresolved. CDR3 sequence: CASSYGSPIGIDIQYF. For the CDR3, the DNA is TGTGCCAGCAGTTACGGTTCGCCCATAGGAATAGACATTCAGTACTTC.